This T cell receptor (beta chain) was recovered during a study of control samples from healthy donors and cancer patients. Profiling relied on immunoSEQ multiplex PCR, and the TCRdb table lists in-frame clones only, not all of them. The table includes fewer than 300,000 clones, around 80% detected once. This sequence originates from a woman aged 55-69 years with lung cancer. Sequences were obtained from PBMCs.

Here the CDR3 DNA reads TGTGCCAGCAGTCCACTAGCGAGGAGTGCCTTGGAGCAGTTCTTC. Amino acids: CASSPLARSALEQFF. V and J are TRBV28 and TRBJ2-1, with 7 bases that match TRBD2. Germline V gene lookup returns CDR1 MDHEN and CDR2 SYDVKM. The V gene end was trimmed by 5 bases and the J gene end by 10 bases; junction bases not matched to a gene: 14. The CDR3 has 15 amino acids.